Listed below are T cell receptor beta chains from one sample, sequenced in a study of monozygotic twins with inflammatory bowel disease. With the 5' RACE reads reprocessed, TCRdb shows one record per CDR3 protein and no DNA. The record lists some 130,000 distinct CDR3 sequences, of which the ten most abundant hold 1% to 1.5%. The sequencing sample was made of blood. Source of these receptors: a human donor with ulcerative colitis or Crohn's disease, or a healthy co-twin of an affected twin (not recorded which). Both conserved end residues are part of each CDR3.

CDR3 protein	V gene	J gene
CASSLDDRTNTGELFF	TRBV5-1	TRBJ2-2
CSAPDGGSYEQYF	TRBV20-1	TRBJ2-7
CASSLPGEPTGELFF	TRBV5-6	TRBJ2-2
CASSLDPAGVGKLFF	TRBV11-2	TRBJ1-4
CSARPPQGGIEKLFF	TRBV20-1	TRBJ1-4
CASSLWTGATTTEAFF	TRBV5-1	TRBJ1-1
CSVQGPDSPLHF	TRBV29-1	TRBJ1-6
CASSLVGGFSGNTIYF	TRBV7-8	TRBJ1-3
CSAIALRVVQETQYF	TRBV20-1	TRBJ2-5
CASSTGPGYTGELFF	TRBV5-4	TRBJ2-2
CASSPRGTNYGYTF	TRBV6-6	TRBJ1-2
CASSIVQGNTGELFF	TRBV19	TRBJ2-2
CASSLAQGEKLFF	TRBV5-5	TRBJ1-4
CASSPPFSYQETQYF	TRBV18	TRBJ2-5
CASSDAIGMGLTNEQFF	TRBV6-2/TRBV6-3	TRBJ2-1
CASSYSSGLAGEQFF	TRBV6-5	TRBJ2-1
CAISESLETQYF	TRBV10-3	TRBJ2-5
CASSLRTSGSGGLTDTQYF	TRBV11-2	TRBJ2-3
CASSGTPNTEAFF	TRBV6-4	TRBJ1-1
CASSLRSQARISTEAFF	TRBV11-2	TRBJ1-1
CSANRDTATNEKLFF	TRBV20-1	TRBJ1-4
CASSPPASGSHEQYF	TRBV5-1	TRBJ2-7
CASSYRGEVPNNEQFF	TRBV6-5	TRBJ2-1
CASSVGQIQETQYF	TRBV5-4	TRBJ2-5
CASSLRLAGHLGEQFF	TRBV7-2	TRBJ2-1
CASRRRGGRFNEQFF	TRBV28	TRBJ2-1
CASSLEILAPNQPQHF	TRBV5-5	TRBJ1-5
CSVDSPTEAFF	TRBV29-1	TRBJ1-1
CASSQVERSSYNEQFF	TRBV5-6	TRBJ2-1
CASSLMTVKNTEAFF	TRBV7-3	TRBJ1-1
CASSLAGQKNYGYTF	TRBV5-4	TRBJ1-2